The rows below give T cell receptor beta chains drawn from one sample of a study of T cell clones after liver transplantation. TCRdb's copy holds only in-frame clones and misses some; the assay was immunoSEQ multiplex PCR. The sample has 55,000 to 75,000 clones; about 70% are singletons. Sequencing was performed on CD4+ T cells from blood, taken at the 15-month timepoint. The source is a human patient who received a liver transplant. The T cells may partly be graft donor cells. Both conserved end residues are part of each CDR3. The D gene is left open where the match is weak. Clone size appears in some rows only: once, few, many, or a class for an expanded clone.

d_gene	v_gene	j_gene	abundance	CDR3nt	CDR3aa
TRBD1	TRBV7-2	TRBJ2-7	.	TGTGCCAGCAGCTTAACCGGGACAGGTATCCACGAGCAGTACTTC	CASSLTGTGIHEQYF
.	TRBV5-1	TRBJ2-5	few	TGCGCCAGCAGCTTGGGAGGACTACTGATGGGGACCCAGTACTTC	CASSLGGLLMGTQYF
.	TRBV7-2	TRBJ2-3	few	TGTGCCAGCAGCTTAGAAGGACTTAGCACAGATACGCAGTATTTT	CASSLEGLSTDTQYF
.	TRBV28	TRBJ2-7	.	TGTGCCAGCAGTTCCCGGGACTTCCTCTCCTACGAGCAGTACTTC	CASSSRDFLSYEQYF
.	TRBV5-4	TRBJ2-5	.	TGTGCCAGCAGCTTGTCGGAGGCCCTACAAGAGACCCAGTACTTC	CASSLSEALQETQYF
.	TRBV19	TRBJ2-2	.	TGTGCCAGTAGTATAGTGGGGGGCACCGGGGAGCTGTTTTTT	CASSIVGGTGELFF
.	TRBV4-2	TRBJ1-1	.	TGTGCCAGCAGGCTCACACCCACTGAAGCTTTCTTT	CASRLTPTEAFF
TRBD1	TRBV30	TRBJ1-1	.	TGTGCCTCCTGGACAGGGTACTTGGCTTTCTTT	CASWTGYLAFF
.	TRBV7-9	TRBJ1-5	few	TGTGCCAGCAGCTTGTCGGGCCAAATGGGAAATCAGCCCCAGCATTTT	CASSLSGQMGNQPQHF
TRBD2	TRBV4-3	TRBJ2-3	.	TGCGCCAGCAGCCAAGATACTAGCGGAGGCACAGATACGCAGTATTTT	CASSQDTSGGTDTQYF
.	TRBV19	TRBJ1-4	.	TGTGCCAGTAGTAATCGGGGTCCTCACTCCGGAAAACTGTTTTTT	CASSNRGPHSGKLFF
.	TRBV6-1	TRBJ2-7	.	TGTGCCAGCAGTGAAAATGGGGGTTACGAGCAGTACTTC	CASSENGGYEQYF
.	TRBV27	TRBJ1-1	.	TGTGCCAGCAGTTTATGGGGGATGAACACTGAAGCTTTCTTT	CASSLWGMNTEAFF
.	TRBV18	TRBJ2-1	.	TGTGCCAGCTCGCGCCAGGATGTCGGTGAGCAGTTCTTC	CASSRQDVGEQFF
.	TRBV18	TRBJ1-1	once	TGTGCCAGCTCATCCCTCGGGGTGACGAACACTGAAGCTTTCTTT	CASSSLGVTNTEAFF
TRBD1	TRBV28	TRBJ2-7	.	TGTGCCAGCAGTTCCCCCGAACAGGGGGCTTACGAGCAGTACTTC	CASSSPEQGAYEQYF
.	TRBV7-8	TRBJ2-2	.	TGTGCCAGCAGCCCTAGACAGAACACCGGGGAGCTGTTTTTT	CASSPRQNTGELFF